This T cell receptor beta chain was captured in a study of blood T cell repertoires in COVID-19. CDR3 size: 14 residues. Trimming took off 5 bases at V and 0 bases at J, with 8 bases between the two ends. Per the germline V gene, CDR1 is SGHTA and CDR2 is FQGNSA. The table came from immunoSEQ multiplex PCR; TCRdb's copy has only in-frame clones and leaves some out. The sample lists about 370,000 clones, around 90% occurring once. The chain uses TRBV7-2 and TRBJ2-4; D unresolved. This receptor was taken from a woman aged 25 to 45 with COVID-19, enrolled during active disease. The sequenced sample consisted of peripheral blood. The CDR3 DNA is TGTGCCAGCAGCGGAGCGCTAGCCAAAAACATTCAGTACTTC. Its protein is CASSGALAKNIQYF.